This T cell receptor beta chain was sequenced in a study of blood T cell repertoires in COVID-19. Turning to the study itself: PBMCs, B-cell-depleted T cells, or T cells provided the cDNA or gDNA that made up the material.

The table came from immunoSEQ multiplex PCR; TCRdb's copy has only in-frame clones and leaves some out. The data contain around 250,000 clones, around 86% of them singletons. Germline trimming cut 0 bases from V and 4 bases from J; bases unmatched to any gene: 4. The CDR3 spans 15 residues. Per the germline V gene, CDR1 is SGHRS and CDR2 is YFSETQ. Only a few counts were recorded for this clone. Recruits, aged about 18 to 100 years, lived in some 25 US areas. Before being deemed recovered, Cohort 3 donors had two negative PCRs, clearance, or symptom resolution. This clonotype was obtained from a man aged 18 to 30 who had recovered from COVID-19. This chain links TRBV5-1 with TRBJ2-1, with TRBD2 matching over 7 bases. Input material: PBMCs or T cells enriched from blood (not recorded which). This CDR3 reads CASSLVASGYNEQFF. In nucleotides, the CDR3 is TGCGCCAGCAGCTTGGTAGCTAGCGGTTACAATGAGCAGTTCTTC.